These 16 T cell receptor beta chains share one sample of origin, sequenced in a study of shared clonotypes between healthy human individuals. Sequencing used immunoSEQ multiplex PCR; TCRdb keeps in-frame clones, though not all of them. Of more than 2 million clones in the sample, just under 95% were seen once. CD8 cells regarded as naive lacked CD45RO, were positively chosen for CCR7, and omitted terminally differentiated effector memory CD45RA+ cells. The material sequenced was naive CD8+ T cells from PBMCs. These receptors were taken from a man younger than 35 in good health. Some clones in this sample may be carry-over from other donors' samples.

This chain uses TRBV4-1 with TRBJ1-6; D uncertain. Germline V gene sequence: CDR1 MGHRA, CDR2 YSYEKL. Trimming shortened V by 4 bases and J by 5 bases, and 9 bases separated the two germline ends. The CDR3 runs to 14 residues. The CDR3 reads CASSLRRDNSPLHF. The DNA of the CDR3 is TGCGCCAGCAGCCTCCGCCGGGATAATTCACCCCTCCACTTT.

This chain links TRBV15 with TRBJ1-1; no clear D gene. V was cut by 4 bases and J by 5 bases, with 14 bases left in between. Germline V CDR1 and CDR2: LNHNV, YYDKDF (reference sequence). The CDR3 runs 14 residues. For the CDR3, the DNA is TGTGCCACCAGCACCTCTTTATTCGGGACTGAAGCTTTCTTT. Protein: CATSTSLFGTEAFF.

V and J are TRBV27 and TRBJ2-7, with D possibly matching TRBD2 (5 bases). The V end was cut by 5 bases, the J end by 2 bases, with 13 bases between. The CDR3 is 14 residues long. Germline CDR1 and CDR2: MNHEY and SMNVEV (reference sequence). The CDR3 protein is CASSPRRRPYEQYF. The CDR3 DNA sequence: TGTGCCAGCAGTCCCCGGAGGCGCCCCTACGAGCAGTACTTC.

This chain links TRBV7-8 with TRBJ2-1; 10 nucleotides match TRBD2. The CDR3 is made up of 15 amino acids. CDR1 SGHVS and CDR2 FQNEAQ come from the germline V gene. The V gene end was trimmed by 5 bases and the J gene end by 10 bases; junction bases not matched to a gene: 11. The CDR3 region is CASSPRTSGESEQFF. For the CDR3, the DNA is TGTGCCAGCAGCCCCCGGACTAGCGGAGAATCAGAGCAGTTCTTC.

The chain joins TRBV27 to TRBJ2-2; 10 nucleotides align to TRBD2. The CDR3 is made up of 16 amino acids. Germline lookup yields CDR1 MNHEY and CDR2 SMNVEV (reference sequence). The J segment lost 10 bases and the V segment lost 7 bases, leaving 15 bases of the junction unmatched. The CDR3 loop reads CASKPSPLAGALELFF. The DNA of the CDR3 is TGTGCCAGCAAACCTAGTCCTCTAGCGGGAGCTCTGGAGCTGTTTTTT.

J is TRBJ1-4 and V is TRBV9, with a tentative D call TRBD1 (5 bases). The CDR3 has 13 amino acids. Trimming took off 3 bases at V and 4 bases at J, with 7 bases between the two ends. Germline assignment: CDR1 SGDLS and CDR2 YYNGEE. CDR3 sequence reads: CASSEGSNEKLFF. CDR3 DNA: TGTGCCAGCAGCGAGGGGAGTAATGAAAAACTGTTTTTT.

This clone was found a few times. As DNA, the CDR3 is TGTGCCAGCAGCCAGGTCCCTGGAAACACCATATATTTT. This encodes CASSQVPGNTIYF. The chain has TRBV27 and TRBJ1-3; no clear D gene. The ends were cut back, 6 bases at V and 2 bases at J, with 8 bases in the middle. Germline V gives CDR1 MNHEY, CDR2 SMNVEV (reference sequence). This CDR3 is built from 13 residues.

The chain uses TRBV9 and TRBJ2-1, with 9 positions matching TRBD2. V was pared by 1 base and J by 3 bases, with 5 bases of the junction left unmatched. This CDR3 region has 16 residues. In germline, CDR1 is SGDLS, CDR2 YYNGEE. The CDR3: CASSVIGSGSYNEQFF. The CDR3 bases are TGTGCCAGCAGCGTAATTGGTAGCGGGAGCTACAATGAGCAGTTCTTC.

V is TRBV29-1 and J is TRBJ1-2; D may be TRBD1 (5 bases). Deletions cut 6 bases from V and 4 bases from J, with 15 bases between. CDR1 is SQVTM and CDR2 is ANQGSEA in the germline V gene. This CDR3 region has 13 residues. The CDR3 DNA reads as TGCAGCGTACGAACCACAGGTTTCTATGGCTACACCTTC. This translates into CSVRTTGFYGYTF.

The chain carries TRBV7-9 and TRBJ2-7; 10 bases fit TRBD1. The ends lost 6 bases at V and 1 base at J; junction bases unmatched: 9. The CDR3 has 16 amino acids. Per germline, CDR1 SEHNR and CDR2 FQNEAQ (reference sequence). CDR3 sequence reads: CASRPPTGGESYEQYF. CDR3 DNA sequence: TGTGCCAGCAGACCACCGACAGGGGGCGAATCCTACGAGCAGTACTTC.

The chain is built from TRBV4-1 and TRBJ2-7; maybe TRBD1 (6 bases). This CDR3 spans 16 amino acids. The ends were cut back, 4 bases at V and 3 bases at J, with 19 bases in the middle. CDR1 MGHRA and CDR2 YSYEKL come from the germline V gene. The CDR3 DNA sequence: TGCGCCAGCAGCCCTGGCACGGACAGAGAACTCTACGAGCAGTACTTC. Translated, it gives CASSPGTDRELYEQYF.

The sample holds one count of this clone. V usage is TRBV28 and J usage is TRBJ2-7; D possibly corresponds to TRBD2 (5 bases). This CDR3 is built from 14 residues. V was trimmed by 6 bases and J by 5 bases, leaving 17 bases between them. CDR1 is MDHEN, CDR2 SYDVKM, per germline. The CDR3 nucleotides read TGTGCCAGCAGCCGAGGGTTAACAGCGGACGAGCAGTACTTC. Translation: CASSRGLTADEQYF.

The chain recombines TRBV6-6 with TRBJ1-2; D perhaps matches TRBD1 (6 bases). This CDR3 spans 16 amino acids. Trimming cost V 5 bases and J 1 base, with 17 bases left between them. CDR1 and CDR2 (germline): MNHNY, SVGAGI (reference sequence). This CDR3 is CASSLPGHRVNYGYTF. In nucleotides, the CDR3 is TGTGCCAGCAGTCTGCCGGGACACAGAGTTAACTATGGCTACACCTTC.

The rearrangement uses TRBV27 and TRBJ2-3; 11 bases map to TRBD2. The CDR3 extends over 17 amino acids. The V and J ends lost 5 bases and 1 base, in that order; junction bases with no gene match: 8. Germline CDR1 MNHEY, CDR2 SMNVEV (reference sequence). CDR3: CASSPGVAGGGTDTQYF. CDR3 DNA sequence: TGTGCCAGCAGTCCCGGGGTAGCGGGGGGGGGCACAGATACGCAGTATTTT.

The CDR3 sequence is CASTEPGGASYNEQFF. The DNA for the CDR3 is TGTGCCAGCACCGAACCAGGGGGAGCCTCCTACAATGAGCAGTTCTTC. The chain combines TRBV7-9 with TRBJ2-1; 7 bases map to TRBD1. V was clipped by 7 bases and J by 0 bases; unmatched bases: 9. Germline CDR1 SEHNR, CDR2 FQNEAQ (reference sequence). CDR3 length equals 16 residues.

In the case of this clone: The sample carries other DNA sequences with the same CDR3. The rearrangement uses TRBV7-9 and TRBJ2-2; D is undetermined. The CDR3 totals 12 residues. Looked up from germline, CDR1 is SEHNR and CDR2 is FQNEAQ (reference sequence). With 3 bases removed from V and 5 bases from J, the gap between germline ends came to 4 bases. CDR3 sequence: CASSFPTGELFF. CDR3 sequence (DNA): TGTGCCAGCAGCTTCCCAACCGGGGAGCTGTTTTTT.